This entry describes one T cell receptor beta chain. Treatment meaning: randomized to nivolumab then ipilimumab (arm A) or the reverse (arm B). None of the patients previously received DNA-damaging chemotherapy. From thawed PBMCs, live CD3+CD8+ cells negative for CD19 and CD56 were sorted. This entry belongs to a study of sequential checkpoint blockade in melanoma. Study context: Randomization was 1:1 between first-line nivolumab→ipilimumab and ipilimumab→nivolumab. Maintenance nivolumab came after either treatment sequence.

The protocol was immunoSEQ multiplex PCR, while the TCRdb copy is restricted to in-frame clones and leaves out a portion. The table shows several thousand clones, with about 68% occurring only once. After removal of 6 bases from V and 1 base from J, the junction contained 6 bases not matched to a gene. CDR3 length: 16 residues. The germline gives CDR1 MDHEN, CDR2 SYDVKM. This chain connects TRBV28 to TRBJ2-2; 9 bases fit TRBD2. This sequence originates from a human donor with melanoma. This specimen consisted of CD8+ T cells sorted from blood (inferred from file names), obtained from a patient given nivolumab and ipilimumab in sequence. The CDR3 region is CASSLATSGNTGELFF. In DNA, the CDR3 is TGTGCCAGCAGCCTCGCGACTAGCGGGAACACCGGGGAGCTGTTTTTT.